This T cell receptor (beta chain) was recovered during a study of T cell changes during pregnancy in multiple sclerosis. The repertoire was sequenced with immunoSEQ multiplex PCR; TCRdb's copy has only in-frame clones and lacks some. The sample shows approximately 69,000 clones, about 91% of them seen only once. In germline, CDR1 is KGHSH, CDR2 LQKENI. The CDR3 length is 14 residues. The ends lost 4 bases at V and 9 bases at J; junction bases unmatched: 7. The material sequenced was CD4+ T cells from peripheral blood mononuclear cells, taken in the third trimester of pregnancy. The receptor's source is a female donor in good health, enrolled as a control in a pregnancy study. J is TRBJ1-5 and V is TRBV18; 9 bases line up with TRBD1. Here the CDR3 DNA reads TGTGCCAGCTCACTCGGACAGGGGCTTTTGCCCCAGCATTTT. It translates to CASSLGQGLLPQHF.